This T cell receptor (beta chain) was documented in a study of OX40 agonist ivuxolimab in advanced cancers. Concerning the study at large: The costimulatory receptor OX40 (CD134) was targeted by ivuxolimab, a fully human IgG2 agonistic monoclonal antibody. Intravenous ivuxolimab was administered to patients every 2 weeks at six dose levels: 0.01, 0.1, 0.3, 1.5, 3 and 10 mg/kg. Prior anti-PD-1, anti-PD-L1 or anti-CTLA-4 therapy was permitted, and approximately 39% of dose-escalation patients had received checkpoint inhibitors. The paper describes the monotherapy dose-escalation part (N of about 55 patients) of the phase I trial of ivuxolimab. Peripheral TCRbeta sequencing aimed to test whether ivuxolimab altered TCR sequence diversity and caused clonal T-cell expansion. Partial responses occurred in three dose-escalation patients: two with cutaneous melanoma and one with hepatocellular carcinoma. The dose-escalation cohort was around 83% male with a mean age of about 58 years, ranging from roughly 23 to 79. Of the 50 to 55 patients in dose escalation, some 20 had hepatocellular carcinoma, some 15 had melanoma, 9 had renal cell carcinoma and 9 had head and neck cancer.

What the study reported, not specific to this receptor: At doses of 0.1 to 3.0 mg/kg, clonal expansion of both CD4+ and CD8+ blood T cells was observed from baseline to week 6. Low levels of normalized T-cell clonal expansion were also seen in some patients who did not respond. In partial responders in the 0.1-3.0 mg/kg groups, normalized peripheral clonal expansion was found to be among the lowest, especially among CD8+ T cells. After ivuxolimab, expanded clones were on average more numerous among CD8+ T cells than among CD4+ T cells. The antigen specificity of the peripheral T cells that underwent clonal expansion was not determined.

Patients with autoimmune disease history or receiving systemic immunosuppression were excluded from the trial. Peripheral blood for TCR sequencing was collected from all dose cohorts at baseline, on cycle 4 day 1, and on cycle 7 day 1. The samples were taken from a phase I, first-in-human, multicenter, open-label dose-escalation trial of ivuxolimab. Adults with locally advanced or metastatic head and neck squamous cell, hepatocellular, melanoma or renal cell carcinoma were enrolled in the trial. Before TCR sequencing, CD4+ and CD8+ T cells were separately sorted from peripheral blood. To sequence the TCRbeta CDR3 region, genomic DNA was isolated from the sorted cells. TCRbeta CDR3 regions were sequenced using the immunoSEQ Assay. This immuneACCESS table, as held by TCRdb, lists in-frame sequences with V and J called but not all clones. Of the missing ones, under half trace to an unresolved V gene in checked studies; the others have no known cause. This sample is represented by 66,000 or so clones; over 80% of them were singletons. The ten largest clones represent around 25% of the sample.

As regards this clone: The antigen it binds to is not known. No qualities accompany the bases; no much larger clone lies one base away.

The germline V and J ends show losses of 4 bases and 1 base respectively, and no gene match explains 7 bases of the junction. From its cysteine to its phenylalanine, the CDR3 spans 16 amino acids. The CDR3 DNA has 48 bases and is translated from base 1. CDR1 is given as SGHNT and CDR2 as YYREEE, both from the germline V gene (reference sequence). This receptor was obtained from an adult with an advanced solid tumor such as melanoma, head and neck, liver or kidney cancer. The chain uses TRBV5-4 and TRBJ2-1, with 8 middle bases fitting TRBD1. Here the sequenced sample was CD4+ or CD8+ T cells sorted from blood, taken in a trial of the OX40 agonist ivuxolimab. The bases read TGTGCCAGCAGCAGCCGGACAGGGAATTCCTACAATGAGCAGTTCTTC. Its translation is CASSSRTGNSYNEQFF.